Listed below are T cell receptor beta chains from one sample, sequenced in a study of blood T cell repertoires in COVID-19. Method: immunoSEQ multiplex PCR; TCRdb's copy keeps in-frame clones and lacks some. The table shows approximately 190,000 clones, with over 75% occurring only once. Sequenced sample: peripheral blood. The receptor source for this set is a man aged 80 or over with acute or convalescent COVID-19. Each CDR3 is given with its conserved first and last residue. Fields, in order: D gene, J gene, clone size, CDR3 length, V gene, CDR3 protein, CDR3 DNA. A D gene is named only where the DNA matches it firmly. A row's size may be missing; if present it is once, few, many or a size class.

d_call: TRBD2; j_call: TRBJ2-7; clone_size: .; cdr3_length: 15; v_call: TRBV5-6; cdr3_aa: CASSSFGAGDYEQYF; cdr3_nt: TGTGCCAGCAGCTCCTTTGGAGCGGGAGACTACGAGCAGTACTTC
d_call: .; j_call: TRBJ1-5; clone_size: .; cdr3_length: 15; v_call: TRBV5-1; cdr3_aa: CASSLSQGPNQPQHF; cdr3_nt: TGCGCCAGCAGCTTGTCCCAGGGTCCTAATCAGCCCCAGCATTTT
d_call: .; j_call: TRBJ1-2; clone_size: once; cdr3_length: 15; v_call: TRBV7-2; cdr3_aa: CASSVRGRPLYGYTF; cdr3_nt: TGTGCCAGCAGCGTCAGGGGCAGACCTCTCTATGGCTACACCTTC
d_call: .; j_call: TRBJ2-3; clone_size: .; cdr3_length: 15; v_call: TRBV19; cdr3_aa: CASSNRGTGTDTQYF; cdr3_nt: TGTGCCAGTAGTAATCGGGGGACCGGCACAGATACGCAGTATTTT
d_call: TRBD1; j_call: TRBJ1-2; clone_size: .; cdr3_length: 17; v_call: TRBV4-1; cdr3_aa: CASSYKFTGTGTYGYTF; cdr3_nt: TGCGCCAGCAGTTACAAATTTACCGGGACAGGGACCTATGGCTACACCTTC
d_call: TRBD1; j_call: TRBJ1-5; clone_size: .; cdr3_length: 16; v_call: TRBV18; cdr3_aa: CASSPRTGLSNQPQHF; cdr3_nt: TGTGCCAGCTCACCAAGGACAGGGCTTAGCAATCAGCCCCAGCATTTT
d_call: TRBD1; j_call: TRBJ1-2; clone_size: .; cdr3_length: 14; v_call: TRBV6-5; cdr3_aa: CASSYRDRGDGYTF; cdr3_nt: TGTGCCAGCAGTTACCGGGACAGGGGAGATGGCTACACCTTC
d_call: .; j_call: TRBJ2-5; clone_size: .; cdr3_length: 15; v_call: TRBV14; cdr3_aa: CASSQYRGIQETQYF; cdr3_nt: TGTGCCAGCAGCCAATATCGAGGGATCCAAGAGACCCAGTACTTC
d_call: .; j_call: TRBJ2-7; clone_size: .; cdr3_length: 16; v_call: TRBV3-1/TRBV3-2; cdr3_aa: CASSQEMRTTSYEQYF; cdr3_nt: TGTGCCAGCAGCCAAGAAATGCGGACAACCTCCTACGAGCAGTACTTC
d_call: .; j_call: TRBJ2-7; clone_size: .; cdr3_length: 15; v_call: TRBV28; cdr3_aa: CASSTVGAGNQEQYF; cdr3_nt: TGTGCCAGCTCCACCGTAGGGGCGGGGAATCAAGAGCAGTACTTC
d_call: TRBD1; j_call: TRBJ2-3; clone_size: .; cdr3_length: 13; v_call: TRBV19; cdr3_aa: CASRQQGPDTQYF; cdr3_nt: TGTGCCAGTAGACAACAGGGGCCAGATACGCAGTATTTT
d_call: .; j_call: TRBJ2-4; clone_size: .; cdr3_length: 14; v_call: TRBV27; cdr3_aa: CASSFAGAKNIQYF; cdr3_nt: TGTGCCAGCAGTTTCGCGGGCGCCAAAAACATTCAGTACTTC
d_call: .; j_call: TRBJ1-1; clone_size: few; cdr3_length: 11; v_call: TRBV12-3/TRBV12-4; cdr3_aa: CASSSGGEAFF; cdr3_nt: TGTGCCAGCAGTTCTGGAGGTGAAGCTTTCTTT
d_call: .; j_call: TRBJ1-2; clone_size: .; cdr3_length: 14; v_call: TRBV29-1; cdr3_aa: CSVGGGIISGGYTF; cdr3_nt: TGCAGCGTTGGGGGGGGTATCATCTCTGGCGGCTACACCTTC
d_call: .; j_call: TRBJ1-1; clone_size: .; cdr3_length: 11; v_call: TRBV6-5; cdr3_aa: CASSFLAEAFF; cdr3_nt: TGTGCCAGCAGTTTCTTAGCTGAAGCTTTCTTT
d_call: TRBD2; j_call: TRBJ2-7; clone_size: .; cdr3_length: 14; v_call: TRBV6-2/TRBV6-3; cdr3_aa: CASSRLAGINEQYF; cdr3_nt: TGTGCCAGCAGCCGACTAGCGGGAATAAACGAGCAGTACTTC
d_call: TRBD1; j_call: TRBJ2-3; clone_size: .; cdr3_length: 15; v_call: TRBV10-3; cdr3_aa: CAISAGTEGFDTQYF; cdr3_nt: TGTGCCATCAGTGCCGGGACAGAGGGCTTCGATACGCAGTATTTT
d_call: TRBD1; j_call: TRBJ1-1; clone_size: .; cdr3_length: 15; v_call: TRBV11-2; cdr3_aa: CASSSLQGRNTEAFF; cdr3_nt: TGTGCCAGCAGCTCTCTACAGGGGCGAAACACTGAAGCTTTCTTT
d_call: TRBD2; j_call: TRBJ2-7; clone_size: .; cdr3_length: 15; v_call: TRBV28; cdr3_aa: CASSLGGTSGREQYF; cdr3_nt: TGTGCCAGCAGTTTAGGAGGGACTAGCGGGAGGGAGCAGTACTTC
d_call: .; j_call: TRBJ2-1; clone_size: .; cdr3_length: 15; v_call: TRBV18; cdr3_aa: CASSPGVPESNEQFF; cdr3_nt: TGTGCCAGCTCACCAGGAGTCCCCGAGAGCAATGAGCAGTTCTTC
d_call: TRBD2; j_call: TRBJ2-7; clone_size: .; cdr3_length: 17; v_call: TRBV24-1; cdr3_aa: CATSDSVAGGPLREQYF; cdr3_nt: TGTGCCACCAGTGATTCCGTAGCGGGAGGGCCTCTGCGCGAGCAGTACTTC
d_call: TRBD2; j_call: TRBJ2-3; clone_size: .; cdr3_length: 15; v_call: TRBV5-1; cdr3_aa: CASSSLAGSTDTQYF; cdr3_nt: TGCGCCAGCAGCTCACTAGCGGGAAGCACAGATACGCAGTATTTT
d_call: .; j_call: TRBJ2-5; clone_size: .; cdr3_length: 15; v_call: TRBV2; cdr3_aa: CASSEAEAPSVPQYF; cdr3_nt: TGTGCCAGCAGTGAAGCCGAGGCCCCTTCGGTGCCCCAGTACTTC
d_call: TRBD2; j_call: TRBJ2-7; clone_size: .; cdr3_length: 16; v_call: TRBV5-1; cdr3_aa: CASRNRSGSTSYEQYF; cdr3_nt: TGCGCCAGCAGGAACCGTAGCGGGAGTACCTCCTACGAGCAGTACTTC
d_call: TRBD2; j_call: TRBJ2-1; clone_size: .; cdr3_length: 15; v_call: TRBV7-9; cdr3_aa: CATVIFTGLADEQFF; cdr3_nt: TGTGCCACCGTAATATTTACCGGACTAGCCGATGAGCAGTTCTTC
d_call: .; j_call: TRBJ1-6; clone_size: once; cdr3_length: 14; v_call: TRBV5-1; cdr3_aa: CASSLETANSPLHF; cdr3_nt: TGCGCCAGCAGCTTGGAAACAGCTAATTCACCCCTCCACTTT
d_call: TRBD1; j_call: TRBJ2-5; clone_size: .; cdr3_length: 14; v_call: TRBV24-1; cdr3_aa: CATSGTGESWTQYF; cdr3_nt: TGTGCCACCAGTGGGACAGGAGAAAGCTGGACCCAGTACTTC
d_call: TRBD1; j_call: TRBJ2-1; clone_size: once; cdr3_length: 18; v_call: TRBV6-2/TRBV6-3; cdr3_aa: CASSYVRGSLRTGNEQFF; cdr3_nt: TGTGCCAGCAGTTACGTCAGGGGGTCCCTTCGTACCGGCAATGAGCAGTTCTTC
d_call: TRBD2; j_call: TRBJ2-1; clone_size: few; cdr3_length: 17; v_call: TRBV19; cdr3_aa: CASRFERASGRGSEQFF; cdr3_nt: TGTGCCAGTAGGTTCGAAAGGGCTAGCGGGAGAGGCAGTGAGCAGTTCTTC
d_call: .; j_call: TRBJ2-1; clone_size: .; cdr3_length: 15; v_call: TRBV4-1; cdr3_aa: CASSLGQGLHNEQFF; cdr3_nt: TGCGCCAGCAGCCTGGGGCAGGGTCTCCACAATGAGCAGTTCTTC
d_call: .; j_call: TRBJ1-1; clone_size: .; cdr3_length: 11; v_call: TRBV20-1; cdr3_aa: CSARAGVENFF; cdr3_nt: TGCAGTGCTAGGGCAGGGGTAGAAAATTTCTTT
d_call: .; j_call: TRBJ2-7; clone_size: once; cdr3_length: 14; v_call: TRBV5-1; cdr3_aa: CASSLSSGGYEQYF; cdr3_nt: TGCGCCAGCAGCTTAAGTTCCGGGGGCTACGAGCAGTACTTC
d_call: TRBD1; j_call: TRBJ1-3; clone_size: .; cdr3_length: 15; v_call: TRBV15; cdr3_aa: CATSRDGTAGNTIYF; cdr3_nt: TGTGCCACCAGCAGAGATGGGACAGCGGGTAACACCATATATTTT
d_call: .; j_call: TRBJ2-3; clone_size: .; cdr3_length: 15; v_call: TRBV3-1/TRBV3-2; cdr3_aa: CASSPRVRGTDTQYF; cdr3_nt: TGTGCCAGCAGCCCACGTGTAAGGGGAACAGATACGCAGTATTTT
d_call: .; j_call: TRBJ2-1; clone_size: .; cdr3_length: 15; v_call: TRBV7-9; cdr3_aa: CASLGRLSSYNEQFF; cdr3_nt: TGTGCCAGCTTGGGCCGCCTGAGCTCCTACAATGAGCAGTTCTTC
d_call: TRBD2; j_call: TRBJ2-4; clone_size: few; cdr3_length: 16; v_call: TRBV25-1; cdr3_aa: CASSEGTSGRENIQYF; cdr3_nt: TGTGCCAGCAGTGAAGGAACTAGCGGGAGGGAAAACATTCAGTACTTC
d_call: TRBD1; j_call: TRBJ2-1; clone_size: once; cdr3_length: 14; v_call: TRBV10-3; cdr3_aa: CAIKTGQNDNEQFF; cdr3_nt: TGTGCCATCAAGACGGGACAGAACGACAATGAGCAGTTCTTC
d_call: .; j_call: TRBJ1-3; clone_size: .; cdr3_length: 12; v_call: TRBV29-1; cdr3_aa: CSVETGGNTIYF; cdr3_nt: TGCAGCGTTGAGACGGGTGGAAACACCATATATTTT
d_call: TRBD2; j_call: TRBJ2-2; clone_size: few; cdr3_length: 20; v_call: TRBV19; cdr3_aa: CASSIDPTGLAGFNTGELFF; cdr3_nt: TGTGCCAGTAGTATAGATCCGACGGGACTAGCGGGCTTCAACACCGGGGAGCTGTTTTTT
d_call: .; j_call: TRBJ1-1; clone_size: .; cdr3_length: 15; v_call: TRBV6-2/TRBV6-3; cdr3_aa: CASSYPKGAGTEAFF; cdr3_nt: TGTGCCAGCAGTTACCCTAAGGGAGCTGGCACTGAAGCTTTCTTT
d_call: .; j_call: TRBJ2-2; clone_size: .; cdr3_length: 15; v_call: TRBV28; cdr3_aa: CASSHNSGNTGELFF; cdr3_nt: TGTGCCAGCAGTCATAATAGCGGGAACACCGGGGAGCTGTTTTTT
d_call: .; j_call: TRBJ1-1; clone_size: once; cdr3_length: 17; v_call: TRBV5-1; cdr3_aa: CASSLEGLAGWDTEAFF; cdr3_nt: TGCGCCAGCAGCTTGGAAGGTTTGGCAGGGTGGGACACTGAAGCTTTCTTT
d_call: TRBD1; j_call: TRBJ1-1; clone_size: .; cdr3_length: 12; v_call: TRBV28; cdr3_aa: CASRALQGRAFF; cdr3_nt: TGTGCCAGCAGAGCATTACAGGGGAGAGCTTTCTTT
d_call: TRBD2; j_call: TRBJ2-1; clone_size: .; cdr3_length: 14; v_call: TRBV24-1; cdr3_aa: CATSDLGRGNEQFF; cdr3_nt: TGTGCCACCAGTGATTTGGGGAGGGGCAATGAGCAGTTCTTC
d_call: .; j_call: TRBJ1-2; clone_size: .; cdr3_length: 13; v_call: TRBV9; cdr3_aa: CASSLTANYGYTF; cdr3_nt: TGTGCCAGCAGTCTGACTGCGAACTATGGCTACACCTTC
d_call: .; j_call: TRBJ1-5; clone_size: .; cdr3_length: 16; v_call: TRBV19; cdr3_aa: CASKVSAEGLGQPQHF; cdr3_nt: TGTGCCAGTAAGGTCTCTGCGGAGGGGCTTGGACAGCCCCAGCATTTT
d_call: TRBD1; j_call: TRBJ1-1; clone_size: .; cdr3_length: 13; v_call: TRBV2; cdr3_aa: CASSRDRGTEAFF; cdr3_nt: TGTGCCAGCAGTAGGGACAGGGGTACTGAAGCTTTCTTT
d_call: .; j_call: TRBJ1-6; clone_size: .; cdr3_length: 14; v_call: TRBV14; cdr3_aa: CASSQQGGGSPLHF; cdr3_nt: TGTGCCAGCAGCCAACAAGGCGGAGGCTCACCCCTCCACTTT
d_call: .; j_call: TRBJ1-2; clone_size: .; cdr3_length: 15; v_call: TRBV19; cdr3_aa: CASSVAREGNYGYTF; cdr3_nt: TGTGCCAGTAGTGTAGCCCGGGAAGGGAACTATGGCTACACCTTC
d_call: TRBD1; j_call: TRBJ1-1; clone_size: .; cdr3_length: 14; v_call: TRBV18; cdr3_aa: CASSPPGTARSAFF; cdr3_nt: TGTGCCAGCTCACCACCTGGGACAGCCCGTTCAGCTTTCTTT
d_call: TRBD2; j_call: TRBJ2-1; clone_size: .; cdr3_length: 15; v_call: TRBV6-6; cdr3_aa: CASRPGTSGYNEQFF; cdr3_nt: TGTGCCAGCAGACCCGGGACTAGCGGCTACAATGAGCAGTTCTTC
d_call: .; j_call: TRBJ1-1; clone_size: .; cdr3_length: 13; v_call: TRBV11-2; cdr3_aa: CASSADAPSGAFF; cdr3_nt: TGTGCCAGCAGCGCAGATGCTCCCTCGGGAGCTTTCTTT
d_call: TRBD1; j_call: TRBJ2-3; clone_size: .; cdr3_length: 15; v_call: TRBV18; cdr3_aa: CASSPDRAATDTQYF; cdr3_nt: TGTGCCAGCTCACCAGACAGGGCTGCCACAGATACGCAGTATTTT
d_call: TRBD2; j_call: TRBJ2-1; clone_size: few; cdr3_length: 15; v_call: TRBV11-2; cdr3_aa: CASSPGAGLGLEQFF; cdr3_nt: TGTGCCAGCAGTCCGGGAGCGGGATTAGGGCTTGAGCAGTTCTTC
d_call: .; j_call: TRBJ1-6; clone_size: few; cdr3_length: 15; v_call: TRBV6-5; cdr3_aa: CATTPQSSYNSPLHF; cdr3_nt: TGTGCCACAACCCCACAGAGCTCCTATAATTCACCCCTCCACTTT
d_call: .; j_call: TRBJ2-7; clone_size: .; cdr3_length: 13; v_call: TRBV5-4; cdr3_aa: CAPTPSPPYEQYF; cdr3_nt: TGTGCCCCTACCCCGAGTCCCCCCTACGAGCAGTACTTC
d_call: .; j_call: TRBJ1-5; clone_size: .; cdr3_length: 14; v_call: TRBV19; cdr3_aa: CASREQGYNQPQHF; cdr3_nt: TGTGCCAGTAGGGAGCAGGGTTACAATCAGCCCCAGCATTTT
d_call: .; j_call: TRBJ2-7; clone_size: .; cdr3_length: 11; v_call: TRBV6-5; cdr3_aa: CASSQSYEQYF; cdr3_nt: TGTGCCAGCAGTCAGTCCTACGAGCAGTACTTC
d_call: .; j_call: TRBJ1-3; clone_size: .; cdr3_length: 16; v_call: TRBV28; cdr3_aa: CASSLDRPSSGNTIYF; cdr3_nt: TGTGCCAGCAGTTTAGACAGACCGAGCTCTGGAAACACCATATATTTT